This TCR beta chain derives from a study of blood T cell repertoires in COVID-19. At the level of the study: Samples representing acute and convalescent COVID-19 were sourced from the United States, Italy and Spain.

Original processing notes: Estimation of nucleated cell counts relied on the amplification of reference gene primers. Data came from immunoSEQ multiplex PCR; TCRdb stores just in-frame clones and leaves some out. V and J calls and clone size are as listed in that table; D and trimming were resolved from the DNA. This sample has fewer than 400,000 clones; roughly 85% occur once, and the top ten carry roughly 3.7%. Germline CDR1 SGHRS, CDR2 YFSETQ. This CDR3 is 13 amino acids long. J gave up 4 bases and V 4 bases, and 4 bases lay outside the gene matches. The chain uses TRBV5-1 and TRBJ2-5; 7 nucleotides agree with TRBD2. The TCR originated in a woman between 18 and 29 years old with acute or convalescent COVID-19. Sequencing input: peripheral blood. This CDR3 is CASSPGLRETQYF. CDR3 DNA: TGCGCCAGCAGCCCGGGACTAAGAGAGACCCAGTACTTC. The entire variable domain, with the rest obtained from reference TRBV5-1 and TRBJ2-5, is as follows: KAGVTQTPRYLIKTRGQQVTLSCSPISGHRSVSWYQQTPGQGLQFLFEYFSETQRNKGNFPGRFSGRQFSNSRSEMNVSTLELGDSALYLCASSPGLRETQYFGPGTRLLVL.